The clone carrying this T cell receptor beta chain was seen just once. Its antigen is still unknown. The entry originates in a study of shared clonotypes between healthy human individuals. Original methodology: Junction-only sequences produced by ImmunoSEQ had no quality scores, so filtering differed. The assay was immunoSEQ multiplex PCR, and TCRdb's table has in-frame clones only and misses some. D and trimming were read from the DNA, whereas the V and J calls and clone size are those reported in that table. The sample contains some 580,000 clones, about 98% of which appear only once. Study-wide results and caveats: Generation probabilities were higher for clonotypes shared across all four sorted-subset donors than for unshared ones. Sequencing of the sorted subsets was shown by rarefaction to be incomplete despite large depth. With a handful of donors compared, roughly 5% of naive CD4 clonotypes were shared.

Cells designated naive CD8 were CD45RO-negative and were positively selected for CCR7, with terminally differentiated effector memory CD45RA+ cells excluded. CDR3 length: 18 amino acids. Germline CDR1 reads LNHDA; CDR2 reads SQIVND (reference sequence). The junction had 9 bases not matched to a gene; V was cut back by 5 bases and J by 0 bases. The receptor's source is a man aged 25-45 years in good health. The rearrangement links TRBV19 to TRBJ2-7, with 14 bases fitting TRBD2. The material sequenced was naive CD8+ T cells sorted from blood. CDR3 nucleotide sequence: TGTGCCAGTAGTCCAGGACTAGCGGGAGGTTACCTCTCCTACGAGCAGTACTTC. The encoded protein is CASSPGLAGGYLSYEQYF.